The sample holds one count of the clone carrying this TCR beta chain. This entry is derived from a study of CD8 T cells in Susac syndrome. cDNA came from around 0.5 to 1 ug RNA primed by random hexamers. The authors amplified TCR beta CDR3 across 54 Vbeta and 13 Jbeta using immunoSEQ multiplex PCR. Each CDR3 protein gets one entry after TCRdb re-called the immunoSEQ multiplex PCR reads with MiXCR. The sample lists 95,000 to 150,000 distinct CDR3 sequences; 96% were seen once. Between the trimmed V and J ends, which lost 0 bases and 5 bases, there was a span of 8 bases. The CDR3 length is 14 residues. Germline CDR1 reads LNHNV; CDR2 reads YYDKDF (reference sequence).

Input material: CD4+ T cells from PBMCs. J is TRBJ1-5 and V is TRBV15, with D hard to call. This receptor was taken from a human donor with Susac syndrome. CDR3: CATSRDGIHQPQHF. DNA of the CDR3: TGTGCCACCAGCAGAGATGGGATTCATCAGCCCCAGCATTTT.